These 24 T cell receptor beta chains came from one sample sequenced in a study of T cell clonality in common variable immunodeficiency. Their recognized antigens are unknown. Assay: immunoSEQ multiplex PCR; the TCRdb copy retains only in-frame clones and omits some. The sample contains some 16,000 clones, none of them singletons. Study conclusions and caveats: Reportedly, TCR beta sequences from common variable immunodeficiency showed fewer deletions and N-nucleotide insertions.

Sequenced: peripheral blood mononuclear cells. The receptors derive from a human donor with common variable immunodeficiency.

This clone was seen a few times. The read is 3 residues too short to cover the CDR3 end, so that end is filled in from the germline J gene. The rearrangement uses TRBV7-2 and TRBJ1-1; D is unclear. V was clipped by 5 bases and J by 4 bases, with 14 bases between them. Germline CDR1 and CDR2: SGHTA and FQGNSA. The CDR3 is 14 residues long. The sequenced part of the CDR3 DNA is TGTGCCAGCAGCCCCGCGGCCGGAGGCACTGAA. Protein: CASSPAAGGTE. The entire CDR3 protein is CASSPAAGGTEAFF.

This clone came up a few times. With the read ending 3 residues before the CDR3 end, the germline J gene is used to fill in that end. J is TRBJ2-7 and V is TRBV20-1; tentative D call: TRBD1 (6 bases). This CDR3 has 12 residues. Germline V gives CDR1 DFQATT, CDR2 SNEGSKA (reference sequence). The germline V and J ends were trimmed by 4 bases and 2 bases, with 9 bases remaining between them. The CDR3 region is CSANRVTYEQYF. CDR3 bases read: TGCAGTGCTAACAGGGTAACCTACGAG.

With respect to this clone: From the germline J gene comes the end of the CDR3, since the read stops 3 residues before it. J is TRBJ1-2 and V is TRBV7-2, with D tentatively TRBD1 (6 bases). Germline V CDR1 and CDR2: SGHTA, FQGNSA. V gave up 3 bases and J gave up 0 bases, with 11 bases separating them. The CDR3 runs 15 residues. The part of the CDR3 DNA that was read is TGTGCCAGCAGCTTGGGGGGGGCTGCTAACTATGGC. This encodes CASSLGGAANYG. The whole CDR3 region reads CASSLGGAANYGYTF.

This clone is labeled medium-sized. One end of the junction fails to match germline, which may point to a read error. The missing CDR3 end, 3 residues past where the read stops, is filled in from the germline J gene. This sequence joins TRBV4-2 and TRBJ1-1; 7 nucleotides line up with TRBD1. Germline CDR1 reads LGHNA; CDR2 reads YNFKEQ. The CDR3 has 14 residues. CDR3 DNA (partial): TGCGCCAGCAGCCAAAACAGGGGAGACACTGAA. Protein sequence: CASSQNRGDTE. The CDR3 in its entirety is CASSQNRGDTEAFF.

Only a few counts were recorded for this clone. The read ends 3 residues shy of where the CDR3 ends; the end is completed using the germline J gene. V and J are TRBV6-1 and TRBJ2-3, with D possibly TRBD1 on 6 matching bases. The CDR3 consists of 14 residues. The V end lost 3 bases, the J end lost 5 bases, and 12 bases lay between the germline ends. Germline assignment: CDR1 MNHNS and CDR2 SASEGT. The DNA read from the CDR3 is TGTGCCAGCAGTGAGGGGGCCGGGATAGATACG. It encodes CASSEGAGIDT. The entire CDR3 reads CASSEGAGIDTQYF.

The sample holds many counts of this clone. The read terminates 3 residues ahead of where the CDR3 ends, so the germline J gene completes it. This sequence joins TRBV20-1 and TRBJ1-4; no clear D. CDR3 length: 12 residues. CDR1 is DFQATT and CDR2 is SNEGSKA in the germline V gene (reference sequence). Trimming took off 7 bases at V and 4 bases at J, with 10 bases between the two ends. CDR3 in amino acids: CSVQFNNEKLFF. The DNA read from the CDR3 is TGCAGTGTTCAGTTTAATAATGAAAAA.

This clone counts as medium-sized. CDR3 bases read: TGTGCCATCAGTGAGTCAGGTAGCGGGGACACCGGGGAG. Residues: CAISESGSGDTGE. The complete CDR3 sequence is CAISESGSGDTGELFF. The J gene is TRBJ2-2, the V gene TRBV10-3, with 8 bases matching TRBD2. The read halts 3 residues ahead of the CDR3 end, with the missing end drawn from the germline J gene. The V segment lost 0 bases and the J segment 3 bases; nucleotides outside the gene matches: 3. The CDR3 is 16 amino acids. Germline assignment: CDR1 ENHRY and CDR2 SYGVKD.

Comment on this clone: The read ends 3 residues shy of where the CDR3 ends; the end is completed using the germline J gene. This chain uses TRBV7-2 with TRBJ2-3; 7 nucleotides line up with TRBD1. CDR1 and CDR2 from the germline V gene are SGHTA and FQGNSA. The V gene end was trimmed by 8 bases and the J gene end by 2 bases; junction bases not matched to a gene: 7. This CDR3 has 14 amino acids. CDR3 DNA (partial): TGTGCCAGCGGACCGGGACAGATCACAGATACG. Its translation is CASGPGQITDT. The full-length CDR3 reads as CASGPGQITDTQYF.

This clone was observed many times. The read ends 3 residues before the CDR3 terminus; that terminus is restored from the germline J gene. V is TRBV29-1 and J is TRBJ1-1; D unresolved. Germline CDR1 and CDR2: SQVTM and ANQGSEA. The CDR3 totals 10 residues. The CDR3 sequence is CGGGNTEAFF. The sequenced part of the CDR3 DNA is TGCGGCGGAGGGAACACTGAA.

Partial CDR3 DNA: TGTGCCAGCAGCTTAAGGGACAGGGGGTATGGGGACACTGAA. Protein product: CASSLRDRGYGDTE. The full CDR3 protein is CASSLRDRGYGDTEAFF. The rearrangement joins TRBV7-8 to TRBJ1-1; 11 bases line up with TRBD1. The CDR3 end falls 3 residues outside the read, so it is completed with the germline J gene. The V gene end was trimmed by 2 bases and the J gene end by 3 bases; junction bases not matched to a gene: 8. Germline assignment: CDR1 SGHVS and CDR2 FQNEAQ. The CDR3 spans 17 residues.

In this sample, this clone turned up many times. The read finishes 3 residues shy of the CDR3 end, and the germline J gene is used to complete it. The chain employs TRBV18 and TRBJ2-7; TRBD1 agrees at 7 bases. The CDR3 loop spans 13 amino acids. Germline loops: CDR1 KGHSH, CDR2 LQKENI. Losses at the gene ends were 3 bases for V and 6 bases for J; bases not matched to a gene: 5. The sequenced part of the CDR3 DNA is TGTGCCAGCTCACCTGACAGGGTTGGCGAG. Its translation: CASSPDRVGE. The full CDR3 is CASSPDRVGEQYF.

CDR3 amino acids: CASSPDRGSPLHF. The CDR3 bases that were read are TGTGCCAGCAGCCCGGACAGGGGATCACCC. V usage is TRBV11-2 and J usage is TRBJ1-6, with 9 bases lining up with TRBD1. With the read ending 3 residues before the CDR3 end, the germline J gene is used to fill in that end. Losses at the gene ends were 5 bases for V and 10 bases for J; bases not matched to a gene: 3. The CDR3 extends over 13 amino acids. Germline-derived CDR1 and CDR2 are SGHAT and FQNNGV.

CDR3: CASSPGTGGETQYF. The CDR3 bases that were read are TGTGCCAGCTCACCTGGGACAGGGGGAGAGACC. V gene TRBV18 combines with J gene TRBJ2-5, with 11 bases aligning to TRBD1. Read sequence stops 3 residues before the CDR3 end, and the germline J gene provides the missing end. The CDR3 covers 14 residues. V lost 3 bases and J lost 4; bases outside the gene matches: 1. Per germline, CDR1 KGHSH and CDR2 LQKENI.

In regard to this clone: The read terminates 3 residues ahead of where the CDR3 ends, so the germline J gene completes it. The chain uses TRBV19 and TRBJ1-5; a weak D match, TRBD1 (5 bases). This CDR3 has 14 amino acids. V lost 5 bases to trimming and J lost 3 bases, with 11 bases between them. Germline V gene lookup returns CDR1 LNHDA and CDR2 SQIVND (reference sequence). Incomplete CDR3 DNA: TGTGCCAGTAGTCTAGGAGGGGACAATCAGCCC. This codes for CASSLGGDNQP. The full-length CDR3 reads as CASSLGGDNQPQHF.

A note on this clone: The CDR3 end falls 3 residues outside the read, so it is completed with the germline J gene. The chain recombines TRBV2 with TRBJ2-3; no reliable D call. The CDR3 runs 13 residues. The V gene's germline CDR1 is SNHLY and CDR2 FYNNEI. V was pared by 5 bases and J by 5 bases, with 11 bases between. This CDR3 is CASSRLVLDTQYF. The part of the CDR3 DNA that was read is TGTGCCAGCAGTAGACTGGTCCTAGATACG.

Regarding this clone: Coverage ceases 3 residues before the CDR3 finishes, and the germline J gene fills in the end. The rearrangement uses TRBV30 and TRBJ1-4; TRBD1 agrees at 7 bases. V was pared by 3 bases and J by 8 bases, with 3 bases of the junction left unmatched. The CDR3 contains 12 residues. Germline V gives CDR1 GTSNPN, CDR2 SVGIG (reference sequence). The part of the CDR3 DNA that was read is TGTGCCTGGAGGACAGGGAACGAAAAA. Its translation: CAWRTGNEK. The complete CDR3 protein is CAWRTGNEKLFF.

About this clone: Sequencing ends 3 residues short of the CDR3 end; the germline J gene provides the rest. The V call is TRBV18, the J call TRBJ1-2; perhaps TRBD1 as D (5 bases). Germline CDR1 KGHSH, CDR2 LQKENI. The CDR3 spans 16 residues. The germline V and J ends were trimmed by 3 bases and 0 bases, with 14 bases remaining between them. The CDR3 DNA, read in part, is TGTGCCAGCTCACCGCGATCGACAGCCTCTAACTATGGC. Translating gives CASSPRSTASNYG. From start to end, the CDR3 is CASSPRSTASNYGYTF.

This clone was counted many times. The sequence runs out 3 residues before the end of the CDR3; the remainder is reconstructed from the germline J gene. The rearrangement uses TRBV7-9 and TRBJ2-1, with TRBD1 as a possible D gene (6 bases). From germline, CDR1 is SEHNR and CDR2 FQNEAQ (reference sequence). This CDR3 comprises 13 residues. Trimming took off 5 bases at V and 9 bases at J, with 14 bases between the two ends. The CDR3 sequence: CASSRRTDREQFF. CDR3 bases read: TGTGCCAGCAGCCGTCGGACAGATCGTGAG.

A note on this clone: The CDR3 goes on 3 residues after the read ends, and that part is filled in from the germline J gene. This chain joins TRBV18 and TRBJ1-1; D gene ambiguous. CDR1 and CDR2 (germline): KGHSH, LQKENI. Trimming shortened V by 0 bases and J by 3 bases, and 8 bases separated the two germline ends. The CDR3 totals 14 residues. The CDR3: CASSPPTGDTEAFF. CDR3 bases read: TGTGCCAGCTCACCACCGACCGGGGACACTGAA.

On this clone: Read data end 3 residues before the CDR3 end; the end is taken from the germline J gene. This rearrangement joins TRBV2 to TRBJ1-1, with TRBD1 matching over 9 bases. The CDR3 has 14 residues. CDR1 is SNHLY and CDR2 is FYNNEI in the germline V gene. Trimming at V came to 4 bases and at J to 4 bases, leaving 4 bases not matched to a gene. CDR3 residues: CASSGDREFTEAFF. CDR3 DNA (partial): TGTGCCAGCAGTGGGGACAGGGAGTTCACTGAA. Drawing the rest from reference TRBV2 and TRBJ1-1, the complete variable domain is EPEVTQTPSHQVTQMGQEVILRCVPISNHLYFYWYRQILGQKVEFLVSFYNNEISEKSEIFDDQFSVERPDGSNFTLKIRSTKLEDSAMYFCASSGDREFTEAFFGQGTRLTVV.

By proportion, this clone is medium-sized. The read ends 3 residues shy of where the CDR3 ends; the end is completed using the germline J gene. This chain uses TRBV30 with TRBJ2-1; 9 bases fit TRBD2. Germline CDR1 is GTSNPN and CDR2 is SVGIG (reference sequence). The ends lost 0 bases at V and 3 bases at J; junction bases unmatched: 3. CDR3 length equals 15 residues. The CDR3 region is CAWSVLAGFYNEQFF. The part of the CDR3 DNA that was read is TGTGCCTGGAGTGTACTAGCGGGCTTCTACAATGAG.

CDR3 DNA (partial): TGTGCCAGCAGTACAGGGGCAACTAATGAAAAA. It codes for CASSTGATNEK. The entire CDR3 protein reads CASSTGATNEKLFF. The rearrangement joins TRBV7-6 to TRBJ1-4, with 7 positions matching TRBD1. The read stops 3 residues short of the end of the CDR3; the missing end is completed from the germline J gene. Germline CDR1 and CDR2: SGHVS and FNYEAQ. The CDR3 has 14 residues. The V and J ends lost 6 bases and 0 bases, in that order; junction bases with no gene match: 1.

This clone was seen at least ten times. The read is 3 residues too short to cover the CDR3 end, so that end is filled in from the germline J gene. V is TRBV19 and J is TRBJ2-5, with 8 bases matching TRBD2. The V and J ends lost 3 bases and 4 bases, in that order; junction bases with no gene match: 1. Germline V gives CDR1 LNHDA, CDR2 SQIVND (reference sequence). The CDR3 length is 13 residues. CDR3 DNA, as far as it was read: TGTGCCAGTAGTATTAGCGGGGCAGAGACC. Encoded protein: CASSISGAET. The CDR3 reads in full as CASSISGAETQYF.

This clone was seen only a few times. This sequence may be a read error, since a much larger clone differs from it by one base. The missing CDR3 end, 3 residues past where the read stops, is filled in from the germline J gene. This chain joins TRBV19 and TRBJ1-4, with 9 bases aligning to TRBD1. The trim removed 6 bases at V and 8 bases at J, leaving 10 bases unmatched. The CDR3 runs to 15 residues. Per the germline V gene, CDR1 is LNHDA and CDR2 is SQIVND (reference sequence). CDR3 DNA, as far as it was read: TGTGCCAGTAGCCCCTACGGGACAGGGAAGGAAAAA. It yields the protein CASSPYGTGKEK. The entire CDR3 reads CASSPYGTGKEKLFF.